The subject of this entry is one T cell receptor beta chain. This sample is part of a study of cytomegalovirus exposure and HLA in healthy donors. Generated by immunoSEQ multiplex PCR, the TCRdb table keeps only in-frame clones and is missing some. The profile shows over 100,000 clones, 88% of them singletons. The validation cohort, a group of around 120 subjects, included the donors and was separate from the roughly 670-subject first cohort. This CDR3 contains 14 residues. Germline V gene sequence: CDR1 MNHEY, CDR2 SVGAGI. The trim removed 4 bases at V and 3 bases at J, leaving 5 bases unmatched. The sample comprised PBMCs. The chain couples TRBV6-5 to TRBJ1-1; 7 nucleotides match TRBD1. The sequence derives from a young woman in good health and CMV-seropositive. In DNA, the CDR3 is TGTGCCAGCAGTTCGGCTACAGGGGACACTGAAGCTTTCTTT. Translating gives CASSSATGDTEAFF.